This T cell receptor beta chain was sequenced in a study of Ad26.COV2.S vaccination and SARS-CoV-2 variants. Study-wide context: Recipients of Ad26.COV2.S got it intramuscularly, once or twice 56 days apart.

On this clone itself: The antigen is not known.

Treatment of the sample: roughly 18 received Ad26.COV2.S at low or high dose, single or two shots; roughly five received placebo; per-sample allocation not given. Samples analyzed were those drawn on day 63 after the first vaccine or placebo injection. Cohort 1b enrolled adults aged 18-55 years in Boston. V lost 5 bases to trimming and J lost 4 bases; unmatched junction nucleotides: 7. From germline, CDR1 is LGHDT and CDR2 YNNKEL (reference sequence). The CDR3 spans 16 residues. Overall study results and limits: Breadth measured for non-spike TCRs was similar across vaccine and placebo recipients.

The method was immunoSEQ multiplex PCR; TCRdb's version includes in-frame clones alone and lacks a portion of them. In the table there are 400,000 or so clones, approximately 90% of which are singletons. This receptor was taken from a person aged 18-65 years who received the Ad26.COV2.S COVID-19 vaccine or a placebo. The rearrangement uses TRBV3-1 (or the pseudogene TRBV3-2) and TRBJ2-1, with 11 bases lining up with TRBD2. The material was peripheral blood, obtained in a trial of Ad26.COV2.S vaccine versus placebo. CDR3 region: CASSYRLAGKYNEQFF. As DNA, the CDR3 is TGTGCCAGCAGCTATCGACTAGCGGGGAAATACAATGAGCAGTTCTTC.